The 30 T cell receptor beta chains presented below share a single source sample, sequenced in a study of spatial heterogeneity in lung cancer. MiXCR, run by TCRdb on the 5' RACE reads, gives a single entry per CDR3 protein. The sample has about 30,000 distinct CDR3 sequences, more than 8% seen once. The time point here: sample taken at primary tumor resection. The input material, whole RNA from tumor, nontumor lung or frozen PBMC, was sequenced unsorted. This specimen consisted of PBMCs, obtained at surgery. Every receptor here comes from a female donor with early-stage non-small cell lung cancer.

There are many counts of this clonotype. The rearrangement links TRBV11-2 to TRBJ2-2; TRBD2 matches 9 bases. CDR1 and CDR2 (germline): SGHAT, FQNNGV. J was trimmed by 2 bases and V by 3 bases; bases with no gene match: 7. There are 17 residues in the CDR3. The CDR3 DNA reads as TGTGCCAGCAGCTTGATAGCGGGAGTTCCCAACACCGGGGAGCTGTTTTTT. Protein: CASSLIAGVPNTGELFF.

This clonotype occurred many times. This sequence joins TRBV7-2 and TRBJ1-6; 8 bases match TRBD1. With V trimmed by 4 bases and J by 9 bases, 8 bases remained unmatched. The CDR3 is made up of 15 amino acids. Germline V CDR1 and CDR2: SGHTA, FQGNSA. CDR3 in amino acids: CASSSLTGASSPLHF. CDR3 DNA sequence: TGTGCCAGCAGCTCCTTGACAGGGGCGAGTTCACCCCTCCACTTT.

This clonotype appeared many times. V usage is TRBV6-6 and J usage is TRBJ2-7; a weak D match, TRBD1 (6 bases). The CDR3 consists of 13 residues. Germline CDR1 reads MNHNY; CDR2 reads SVGAGI (reference sequence). V shed 5 bases and J shed 4 bases, with 12 bases lying between them. The CDR3 protein is CASSAPQGYEQYF. CDR3 nucleotide sequence: TGTGCCAGCAGTGCACCCCAGGGGTACGAGCAGTACTTC.

This chain connects TRBV7-9 to TRBJ2-3; maybe TRBD2 (6 bases). CDR1 and CDR2 (germline): SEHNR, FQNEAQ (reference sequence). V shed 3 bases and J shed 1 base, with 11 bases lying between them. The CDR3 runs to 15 residues. The CDR3 bases are TGTGCCAGCAGCTTCAGAGGGGAGGGCACAGATACGCAGTATTTT. Translating gives CASSFRGEGTDTQYF.

This clonotype turned up a few times. The chain links TRBV12-3 or TRBV12-4 to TRBJ1-1, with TRBD1 as a possible D gene (6 bases). The ends were cut back, 1 base at V and 1 base at J, with 10 bases in the middle. The CDR3 consists of 15 residues. CDR3 loop: CASSLVIRGNTEAFF. The DNA for the CDR3 is TGTGCCAGCAGTTTAGTGATCAGGGGGAACACTGAAGCTTTCTTT.

This clonotype was detected only a few times. The chain recombines TRBV20-1 with TRBJ2-1, with 9 bases lining up with TRBD2. This CDR3 contains 15 residues. J gave up 6 bases and V 1 base, and 7 bases lay outside the gene matches. The germline CDR1 and CDR2 sequences are DFQATT and SNEGSKA (reference sequence). CDR3 protein: CSARVGTSPLNEQFF. The DNA for the CDR3 is TGCAGTGCTAGAGTTGGGACTAGCCCTCTCAATGAGCAGTTCTTC.

This sequence joins TRBV20-1 and TRBJ1-6; D may be TRBD1 (5 bases). Germline CDR1 and CDR2: DFQATT and SNEGSKA (reference sequence). V gave up 3 bases and J gave up 3 bases, with 12 bases separating them. This CDR3 has 15 residues. CDR3 protein: CSASNQGIYNSPLHF. CDR3 nucleotides: TGCAGTGCTAGTAACCAGGGAATCTATAATTCACCCCTCCACTTT.

This clonotype was observed many times. The rearrangement uses TRBV7-9 and TRBJ2-1; D is ambiguous. Trimming removed 6 bases from V and 1 base from J, with 19 bases in between. CDR3 length equals 17 residues. Germline V gene data show CDR1 as SEHNR and CDR2 as FQNEAQ (reference sequence). CDR3 DNA sequence: TGTGCCAGCAGAGGAGCCCCCCCCGACGGATCCTACAATGAGCAGTTCTTC. This encodes CASRGAPPDGSYNEQFF.

V is TRBV9 and J is TRBJ2-3; 8 bases match TRBD2. CDR1 is SGDLS, CDR2 YYNGEE, per germline. This CDR3 is built from 16 residues. After removal of 0 bases from V and 0 bases from J, the junction contained 3 bases not matched to a gene. Here the CDR3 reads CASSVGVAGSTDTQYF. For the CDR3, the DNA is TGTGCCAGCAGCGTAGGCGTAGCGGGGAGCACAGATACGCAGTATTTT.

This clonotype was recorded many times. The chain carries TRBV20-1 and TRBJ2-3; 9 bases are a match to TRBD2. The CDR3 sequence is 17 residues long. With 6 bases clipped from V and 4 bases from J, the junction kept 17 bases outside the gene matches. Per germline, CDR1 DFQATT and CDR2 SNEGSKA (reference sequence). CDR3 DNA: TGCAGTGCCCCGCTCCGCGGGAGGGCCACCTCGGCAGATACGCAGTATTTT. This translates into CSAPLRGRATSADTQYF.

At least ten counts were recorded for this clonotype. CDR3 nucleotides: TGTGCCAGCAGTTACTATGTCAGCGTGAACACTGAAGCTTTCTTT. Residues: CASSYYVSVNTEAFF. The V call is TRBV6-2 or TRBV6-3, the J call TRBJ1-1; D is undetermined. The CDR3 spans 15 residues. V was cut by 1 base and J by 0 bases, with 9 bases left in between. CDR1 is MNHEY, CDR2 SVGEGT, per germline.

This clonotype has a count of ten or more. The rearrangement links TRBV5-1 to TRBJ2-7; TRBD1 matches at 7 bases. CDR1 SGHRS and CDR2 YFSETQ come from the germline V gene. There are 13 residues in the CDR3. J gave up 7 bases and V 4 bases, and 8 bases lay outside the gene matches. The CDR3 DNA reads as TGCGCCAGCAGCACCGGACAGGCCCGGGAGCAGTACTTC. This gives the protein CASSTGQAREQYF.

This clonotype occurred many times. V gene TRBV28 combines with J gene TRBJ2-7; perhaps TRBD2 as D (5 bases). The CDR3 has 15 residues. Trimming stripped 2 bases from V and 0 bases from J, with 11 bases between. In germline, CDR1 is MDHEN, CDR2 SYDVKM. CDR3 sequence reads: CASSLLGESSYEQYF. The CDR3, as DNA: TGTGCCAGCAGTTTACTCGGGGAAAGCTCCTACGAGCAGTACTTC.

Details on this clonotype: A much larger clone differs from this one at a single base, so this may be a read error. The rearrangement joins TRBV12-3 or TRBV12-4 to TRBJ1-3; D remains ambiguous. This CDR3 contains 15 residues. V gave up 2 bases and J gave up 3 bases, with 11 bases separating them. DNA of the CDR3: TGTGCCAGCAGTTTAATGGGAAGGTTTGGAAACACCATATATTTT. Residues: CASSLMGRFGNTIYF.

V usage is TRBV20-1 and J usage is TRBJ2-1; 7 nucleotides agree with TRBD2. From germline, CDR1 is DFQATT and CDR2 SNEGSKA (reference sequence). This CDR3 spans 17 amino acids. J gave up 8 bases and V 6 bases, and 22 bases lay outside the gene matches. The CDR3 reads CSALSWGGSTNQHEQFF. As DNA, the CDR3 is TGCAGTGCCCTAAGTTGGGGGGGAAGCACAAATCAGCATGAGCAGTTCTTC.

This clonotype was picked up many times. The chain joins TRBV7-9 to TRBJ2-1, with D maybe TRBD2 (7 bases). Deletions cut 4 bases from V and 5 bases from J, with 18 bases between. The CDR3 spans 16 residues. CDR1 and CDR2 (germline): SEHNR, FQNEAQ (reference sequence). In nucleotides, the CDR3 is TGTGCCAGCAGCTCTCTCGGGGGGCGAACCCACAATGAGCAGTTCTTC. Translating gives CASSSLGGRTHNEQFF.

This clonotype was detected only a few times. The CDR3: CASSPGLAHQTWWTQYF. CDR3 bases: TGTGCCAGCAGCCCGGGACTAGCCCATCAAACGTGGTGGACCCAGTACTTC. This rearrangement joins TRBV11-2 to TRBJ2-5; TRBD2 agrees at 9 bases. This CDR3 has 17 residues. V lost 5 bases and J lost 7; bases outside the gene matches: 17. Germline values: CDR1 SGHAT, CDR2 FQNNGV.

In its sample, this clonotype was seen a few times. The V gene is TRBV28, the J gene TRBJ2-1, with D possibly TRBD2 on 6 matching bases. Trimming took off 7 bases at V and 0 bases at J, with 16 bases between the two ends. Germline values: CDR1 MDHEN, CDR2 SYDVKM. The CDR3 has 16 residues. The CDR3 bases are TGTGCCAGCATGACGTTAGCGGAAAGCTCCTACAATGAGCAGTTCTTC. Protein sequence: CASMTLAESSYNEQFF.

A word on this clonotype: A much larger clone differs by one base, so this may be a read error. The conserved phenylalanine or tryptophan normally closing the CDR3 is absent here, so this likely arose from a read error. The chain recombines TRBV7-6 with TRBJ2-1, with D possibly being TRBD2 (5 bases). Germline V lookup: CDR1 SGHVS, CDR2 FNYEAQ. Trimming shortened V by 1 base and J by 2 bases, and 21 bases separated the two germline ends. There are 19 residues in the CDR3. The CDR3 reads CASSLVPLITSGAYNEQFS. In DNA form, the CDR3 reads TGTGCCAGCAGCTTAGTTCCCCTAATAACAAGCGGTGCCTACAATGAGCAGTTCTCC.

This clonotype has a handful of counts. Here the CDR3 reads CAISESSGTGTAKNIQYF. The CDR3 DNA reads TGTGCCATCAGTGAGTCCTCCGGGACAGGGACGGCCAAAAACATTCAGTACTTC. The V gene is TRBV10-3, the J gene TRBJ2-4; 9 nucleotides line up with TRBD1. Germline CDR1 and CDR2: ENHRY and SYGVKD. The CDR3 runs to 18 residues. V trimming: 0 bases; J trimming: 1 base; junction bases outside the gene matches: 7.

This clonotype showed up many times. This chain connects TRBV6-6 to TRBJ2-7, with 14 bases fitting TRBD2. This CDR3 region has 21 residues. V dropped 0 bases and J dropped 5; count of bases not matched to a gene: 18. Germline assignment: CDR1 MNHNY and CDR2 SVGAGI (reference sequence). The CDR3 region has the DNA TGTGCCAGCAGTTACTCGATACCCGGGACTAGCGGGAGTCGCAGGTTGGACGAGCAGTACTTC. Protein: CASSYSIPGTSGSRRLDEQYF.

The chain recombines TRBV7-2 with TRBJ2-7; D not resolved. Germline V lookup: CDR1 SGHTA, CDR2 FQGNSA. The ends were cut back, 5 bases at V and 3 bases at J, with 17 bases in the middle. This CDR3 has 15 residues. CDR3 protein: CASSAPDIGRYEQYF. CDR3 DNA: TGTGCCAGCAGCGCCCCAGATATCGGCCGCTACGAGCAGTACTTC.

This clonotype has at least ten counts. The chain joins TRBV20-1 to TRBJ2-7, with 8 bases that match TRBD2. Trimming removed 3 bases from V and 2 bases from J; junction bases left unmatched: 15. The CDR3 is 17 residues long. The germline gives CDR1 DFQATT, CDR2 SNEGSKA (reference sequence). The CDR3 DNA reads TGCAGTGCTAGCCCCGCCGGGGGGCTAGCGGGCACCTACGAGCAGTACGTC. Protein product: CSASPAGGLAGTYEQYV.

The chain is built from TRBV29-1 and TRBJ2-1, with D tentatively TRBD1 or TRBD2 (5 bases each). The germline V gene has CDR1 SQVTM and CDR2 ANQGSEA. The CDR3 has 13 residues. The ends were cut back, 6 bases at V and 4 bases at J, with 13 bases in the middle. CDR3 loop: CSVRDPLYNEQFF. The CDR3 region has the DNA TGCAGCGTAAGGGACCCCCTGTACAATGAGCAGTTCTTC.

This clonotype was observed at least ten times. V is TRBV5-1 and J is TRBJ2-1; 12 positions agree with TRBD2. Germline lookup yields CDR1 SGHRS and CDR2 YFSETQ. This CDR3 has 16 amino acids. V shed 4 bases and J 3 bases; nucleotides not matched to a gene: 5. Here the CDR3 DNA reads TGCGCCAGCAGCGAGAGGACTAGCGGGATCTACAATGAGCAGTTCTTC. Protein sequence: CASSERTSGIYNEQFF.

This clonotype was picked up many times. This rearrangement joins TRBV4-2 to TRBJ2-5; a weak D match, TRBD2 (6 bases). Germline CDR1 is LGHNA and CDR2 is YNFKEQ. The CDR3 is 16 amino acids. The germline V and J ends were trimmed by 1 base and 4 bases, with 16 bases remaining between them. The CDR3 coding sequence is TGTGCCAGCAGCCAAGGTAGCGGCCCGGAGGGAGAGACCCAGTACTTC. It yields the protein CASSQGSGPEGETQYF.

The gene calls are TRBV19 and TRBJ2-2; D remains ambiguous. CDR3 size: 13 residues. Trimming left V 5 bases short and J 1 base short, with 5 bases between. The germline V gene encodes CDR1 LNHDA and CDR2 SQIVND (reference sequence). The CDR3, as DNA: TGTGCCAGTAGTCGTCGGAACACCGGGGAGCTGTTTTTT. Encoded protein: CASSRRNTGELFF.

This clonotype has at least ten counts. The V call is TRBV19, the J call TRBJ2-1; no clear D. V was cut by 4 bases and J by 4 bases, with 14 bases left in between. The CDR3 has 15 amino acids. The germline CDR1 and CDR2 sequences are LNHDA and SQIVND (reference sequence). The CDR3 sequence: CASSSSASAYNEQFF. CDR3 bases: TGTGCCAGTAGTAGTTCGGCCTCTGCATACAATGAGCAGTTCTTC.

About this clonotype itself: A much larger clone differs from this one at a single base, so this may be a read error. The V and J genes are TRBV7-6 and TRBJ2-4, with no clear D. CDR1 and CDR2 (germline): SGHVS, FNYEAQ. This CDR3 is built from 14 residues. CDR3 coding DNA: TGTGTCAGCAGCCCGTCTCTAGCCAAAAACATTCAGTACTTC. Residues: CVSSPSLAKNIQYF.

This clonotype appeared many times. CDR3 DNA: TGTGCCAGCAGGGGGGTATTACCTCAGCCCCAGCATTTT. It encodes CASRGVLPQPQHF. The rearrangement uses TRBV2 and TRBJ1-5; a weak D match, TRBD1 (5 bases). There are 13 residues in the CDR3. Germline lookup yields CDR1 SNHLY and CDR2 FYNNEI. With 6 bases removed from V and 6 bases from J, the gap between germline ends came to 12 bases.